This passage covers 25 T cell receptor beta chains from one sample sequenced in a study of shared clonotypes between healthy human individuals. Data came from immunoSEQ multiplex PCR; TCRdb stores just in-frame clones and leaves some out. The table shows around 440,000 clones, with roughly three quarters occurring only once. Sequencing was performed on PBMCs. These receptors were taken from a woman aged 40 to 55 in good health. Some clones in this sample may be carry-over from other donors' samples.

The V call is TRBV29-1, the J call TRBJ2-1, with 9 positions matching TRBD2. CDR1 and CDR2 (germline): SQVTM, ANQGSEA. V shed 4 bases, J shed 5 bases, and the junction held 0 bases outside the gene matches. The CDR3 extends over 12 amino acids. Here the CDR3 DNA reads TGCAGCGTTGGACTAGCGGACAATGAGCAGTTCTTC. This codes for CSVGLADNEQFF.

J is TRBJ2-5 and V is TRBV18; 7 nucleotides line up with TRBD1. Per the germline V gene, CDR1 is KGHSH and CDR2 is LQKENI. This CDR3 region has 13 residues. V shed 6 bases and J 2 bases; nucleotides not matched to a gene: 3. CDR3 sequence: CASSQGQQETQYF. CDR3 DNA sequence: TGTGCCAGCTCCCAGGGACAGCAAGAGACCCAGTACTTC.

As to this clone: The likely explanation is a read error, given a far larger clone one base away. The chain employs TRBV28 and TRBJ2-7, with D possibly called TRBD1 or TRBD2 (6 bases each). V lost 6 bases and J lost 1, with 13 bases in between. Germline V gene data show CDR1 as MDHEN and CDR2 as SYDVKM. This CDR3 contains 14 residues. The CDR3 sequence is CASRGEGGSYEQYF. In DNA, the CDR3 is TGTGCCAGCAGGGGGGAAGGGGGGTCCTACGAGCAGTACTTC.

The V call is TRBV11-2, the J call TRBJ1-1; D possibly corresponds to TRBD1 (5 bases). The length of the CDR3 is 17 residues. Looked up from germline, CDR1 is SGHAT and CDR2 is FQNNGV. V lost 5 bases and J 0 bases, leaving 19 bases between the germline ends. CDR3 protein: CASSPLPRQGMNTEAFF. The CDR3 DNA reads TGTGCCAGCAGCCCTCTACCACGGCAGGGAATGAACACTGAAGCTTTCTTT. The full variable domain, its missing parts supplied by reference TRBV11-2 and TRBJ1-1, is EAGVAQSPRYKIIEKRQSVAFWCNPISGHATLYWYQQILGQGPKLLIQFQNNGVVDDSQLPKDRFSAERLKGVDSTLKIQPAKLEDSAVYLCASSPLPRQGMNTEAFFGQGTRLTVV.

This clone showed up just a few times. The sample has other DNA sequences that encode this CDR3 too. This chain uses TRBV28 with TRBJ1-2, with a possible D match to TRBD1 (5 bases). Germline V CDR1 and CDR2: MDHEN, SYDVKM. Trimming pared 2 bases from V and 4 bases from J, leaving 5 bases between. The CDR3 has 12 amino acids. CDR3 in amino acids: CASSLTGYGYTF. DNA for the CDR3: TGTGCCAGCAGTTTAACAGGCTATGGCTACACCTTC.

This clone has only one observation. The CDR3 ends on some other residue instead of the conserved phenylalanine or tryptophan, so this is likely a read error. It is unclear where the CDR3 begins or ends on the DNA, so no DNA is shown, and the CDR3 is as TCRdb lists it. V gene TRBV30 combines with J gene TRBJ1-2. Germline loops: CDR1 GTSNPN, CDR2 SVGIG (reference sequence). A total of 13 residues make up the CDR3, ends included. The CDR3 region is CAWRRGNDYGYTL.

V usage is TRBV29-1 and J usage is TRBJ1-1, with TRBD1 matching over 7 bases. V shed 7 bases and J 7 bases; nucleotides not matched to a gene: 6. Germline-derived CDR1 and CDR2 are SQVTM and ANQGSEA. The CDR3 covers 11 residues. CDR3 coding DNA: TGCAGCGCCGAGGGGACAGATGAAGCTTTCTTT. Translating it yields CSAEGTDEAFF.

The V and J genes are TRBV5-3 and TRBJ2-7; 10 bases fit TRBD1. TRBV5-3 is recorded as an ORF, its role being uncertain. V gave up 1 base and J gave up 5 bases; unmatched junction bases: 6. The CDR3 is 15 amino acids. The CDR3 is CARSLRWDRGNEQYF. The CDR3 region has the DNA TGTGCCAGAAGCTTGAGGTGGGACAGGGGAAACGAGCAGTACTTC.

The chain recombines TRBV7-3 with TRBJ2-1, with unresolved D. This CDR3 spans 13 amino acids. Germline-derived CDR1 and CDR2 are SGHTA and FQGTGA. V was trimmed by 5 bases and J by 4 bases, leaving 9 bases between them. CDR3 loop: CASSISRYNEQFF. The DNA for the CDR3 is TGTGCCAGCAGCATAAGCAGGTACAATGAGCAGTTCTTC.

The rearrangement joins TRBV18 to TRBJ1-4; 12 positions agree with TRBD1. This CDR3 comprises 14 residues. Per germline, CDR1 KGHSH and CDR2 LQKENI. The J segment lost 8 bases and the V segment lost 3 bases, leaving 1 base of the junction unmatched. The CDR3 protein is CASSPGTGGEKLFF. The CDR3 DNA is TGTGCCAGCTCACCCGGGACAGGGGGCGAAAAACTGTTTTTT.

This rearrangement joins TRBV5-6 to TRBJ2-1; TRBD2 agrees at 10 bases. Germline loops: CDR1 SGHDT, CDR2 YYEEEE. The CDR3 covers 15 residues. Germline trimming cut 1 base from V and 5 bases from J; bases unmatched to any gene: 3. In nucleotides, the CDR3 is TGTGCCAGCAGCTTGACTAGCGGGAATGACAATGAGCAGTTCTTC. This translates into CASSLTSGNDNEQFF.

Details on this clone: A read error may explain this, as a much larger clone is one base away. This chain joins TRBV2 and TRBJ1-6; no clear D gene. The CDR3 loop spans 14 amino acids. Germline V gene sequence: CDR1 SNHLY, CDR2 FYNNEI. CDR3 amino acids: CASSRYSYSSPLHF. The CDR3 nucleotides are TGTGCCAGCAGTCGATACTCCTATAGTTCACCCCTCCACTTT.

The chain uses TRBV18 and TRBJ2-7; a possible D gene is TRBD1 (5 bases). CDR1 is KGHSH, CDR2 LQKENI, per germline. This CDR3 is 14 amino acids long. Trimming stripped 3 bases from V and 3 bases from J, with 12 bases between. The DNA for the CDR3 is TGTGCCAGCTCACCTGGACAAAGCTACTACGAGCAGTACTTC. It translates to CASSPGQSYYEQYF.

The DNA of the CDR3 is TGTGCCAGCAGTACCACTCTTCGTAGGGACAATGAGCAGTTCTTC. Its translation is CASSTTLRRDNEQFF. J is TRBJ2-1 and V is TRBV6-5; D is unclear. The CDR3 contains 15 residues. The V end lost 5 bases, the J end lost 5 bases, and 16 bases lay between the germline ends. Germline V gene lookup returns CDR1 MNHEY and CDR2 SVGAGI.

Only one count was recorded for this clone. One junction end disagrees with the germline gene, perhaps due to a read error. The rearrangement links TRBV27 to TRBJ2-7; the match to TRBD1 covers 8 bases. The CDR3 consists of 14 residues. The V gene's germline CDR1 is MNHEY and CDR2 SMNVEV (reference sequence). DNA for the CDR3: TGTGCCAGCAGTTTCGGACAGGGTCCCCGGGAGCAGCACTTC. This gives the protein CASSFGQGPREQHF.

The chain is built from TRBV10-2 and TRBJ2-4; 8 nucleotides match TRBD2. CDR1 and CDR2 from the germline V gene are WSHSY and SAAADI. This CDR3 has 14 amino acids. Germline trimming cut 6 bases from V and 3 bases from J; bases unmatched to any gene: 4. In nucleotides, the CDR3 is TGCGCCAGCAGCCCGGGAGGGGGCAAAAACATTCAGTACTTC. As protein: CASSPGGGKNIQYF.

This clone has just one count. It is likely a read error: a sequence one base away is far more abundant. The chain has TRBV4-3 and TRBJ2-6; a possible D gene is TRBD1 (5 bases). The CDR3 sequence is 16 residues long. Germline-derived CDR1 and CDR2 are LGHNA and YSLEER. DNA for the CDR3: TGCGCCAGCAGCCAAGAAGTCGGCTCTGGGGCCGACGTCCTGACTTTC. Translation: CASSQEVGSGADVLTF.

V gene TRBV4-1 combines with J gene TRBJ2-7, with D perhaps given as TRBD1 or TRBD2 (6 bases each). The CDR3 length is 13 residues. Germline V CDR1 and CDR2: MGHRA, YSYEKL. Trimming cost V 4 bases and J 6 bases, with 13 bases left between them. The CDR3 is CASSLGGNSEQYF. CDR3 DNA sequence: TGCGCCAGCAGCCTCGGGGGCAACAGCGAGCAGTACTTC.

V gene TRBV7-3 combines with J gene TRBJ2-2, with 12 positions matching TRBD2. Germline values: CDR1 SGHTA, CDR2 FQGTGA. The V gene end was trimmed by 5 bases and the J gene end by 4 bases; junction bases not matched to a gene: 11. The CDR3 consists of 18 residues. The CDR3 sequence is CASSNRLAGGGGTGELFF. CDR3 sequence (DNA): TGTGCCAGCAGCAACCGTCTAGCGGGAGGGGGCGGCACCGGGGAGCTGTTTTTT.

Points on this clone: A far larger clone differs by one base, so this is likely a read error. Other DNA sequences from this sample encode an identical CDR3 as well. The chain is built from TRBV5-1 and TRBJ2-7; D is ambiguous. The germline CDR1 and CDR2 sequences are SGHRS and YFSETQ. The CDR3 sequence is 14 residues long. V was pared by 0 bases and J by 7 bases, with 14 bases between. CDR3 bases: TGCGCCAGCAGCTTGGCGGCCACAGCTTATGAGCAGTACTTC. As protein: CASSLAATAYEQYF.

On this clone itself: Only one base separates this from a far larger clonotype, so it likely reflects a read error. The same CDR3 also results from other DNA sequences found in this sample. The chain is built from TRBV30 and TRBJ2-7, with a weak D call TRBD2 (6 bases). Germline CDR1 and CDR2: GTSNPN and SVGIG (reference sequence). CDR3 length: 12 amino acids. CDR3 sequence: CAWSRRGYEQYF. The CDR3 DNA sequence: TGTGCCTGGAGTAGGAGGGGATACGAGCAATACTTC.

A word on this clone: The conserved closing phenylalanine or tryptophan is absent in this CDR3, likely reflecting a read error. The rearrangement uses TRBV5-1 and TRBJ2-7, with TRBD1 matching 12 bases. The CDR3 contains 15 residues. Trimming took 5 bases from V and 6 from J; bases not matched to a gene: 9. Germline assignment: CDR1 SGHRS and CDR2 YFSETQ. DNA of the CDR3: TGCGCCAGCAGTCAGCAGGGACAGGGGGCGTTCGAGCAGTACCTC. Residues: CASSQQGQGAFEQYL.

The J gene is TRBJ2-7, the V gene TRBV21-1; TRBD1, the table's D call, lacks a check against the DNA. TRBV21-1 is listed as a pseudogene. This CDR3 has 14 amino acids. CDR3 nucleotides: TGTGCCAGCAGCCTTTGGGGACAGGACTACGAGCAGTACTTC. Amino acid sequence: CASSLWGQDYEQYF.

This rearrangement joins TRBV29-1 to TRBJ1-2; 8 bases are a match to TRBD1. The CDR3 is made up of 14 amino acids. CDR1 SQVTM and CDR2 ANQGSEA come from the germline V gene. The trim removed 6 bases at V and 5 bases at J, leaving 11 bases unmatched. CDR3 in amino acids: CSVQGQGIKYGYTF. The CDR3 nucleotides read TGCAGCGTCCAAGGACAGGGCATTAAGTATGGCTACACCTTC. Supplemented by reference TRBV29-1 and TRBJ1-2, the full variable domain reads SAVISQKPSRDICQRGTSLTIQCQVDSQVTMMFWYRQQPGQSLTLIATANQGSEATYESGFVIDKFPISRPNLTFSTLTVSNMSPEDSSIYLCSVQGQGIKYGYTFGSGTRLTVV.

This clone has a single count. The V gene is TRBV6-1, the J gene TRBJ2-7, with 10 bases that match TRBD2. The CDR3 length is 13 residues. CDR1 and CDR2 (germline): MNHNS, SASEGT. V dropped 7 bases and J dropped 5; count of bases not matched to a gene: 5. As DNA, the CDR3 is TGTGCCAGCACTAGCGGGAGTCCGGACGAGCAGTACTTC. Its translation: CASTSGSPDEQYF.